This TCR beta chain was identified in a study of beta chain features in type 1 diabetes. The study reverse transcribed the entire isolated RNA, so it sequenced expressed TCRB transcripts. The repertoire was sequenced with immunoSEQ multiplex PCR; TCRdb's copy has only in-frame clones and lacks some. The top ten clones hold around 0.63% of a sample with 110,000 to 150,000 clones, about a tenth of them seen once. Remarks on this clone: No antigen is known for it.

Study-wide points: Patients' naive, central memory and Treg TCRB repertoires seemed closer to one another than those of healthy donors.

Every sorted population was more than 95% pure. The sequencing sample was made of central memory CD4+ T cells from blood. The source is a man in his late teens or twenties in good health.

The CDR3 reads CASKAGGYEQYF. The CDR3 nucleotides are TGTGCCAGCAAAGCGGGGGGCTACGAGCAGTACTTC. The J gene is TRBJ2-7, the V gene TRBV28; 9 bases align to TRBD2. This CDR3 is 12 amino acids long. Germline trimming cut 7 bases from V and 3 bases from J; bases unmatched to any gene: 1. CDR1 MDHEN and CDR2 SYDVKM come from the germline V gene. Using reference TRBV28 and TRBJ2-7 for the parts outside the CDR3, the full variable domain is DVKVTQSSRYLVKRTGEKVFLECVQDMDHENMFWYRQDPGLGLRLIYFSYDVKMKEKGDIPEGYSVSREKKERFSLILESASTNQTSMYLCASKAGGYEQYFGPGTRLTVT.